This T cell receptor beta chain was documented in a study of blood T cell repertoires in COVID-19. Study details: Acute and convalescent COVID-19 specimens originated in the United States, Italy and Spain. From T cells, B-cell-depleted T cells, or PBMCs came the material, which was cDNA or gDNA.

The CDR3 has 13 residues. V dropped 0 bases and J dropped 6 bases, with 6 bases sitting between them. Germline CDR1 SGHTA, CDR2 FQGNSA. Profiled with immunoSEQ multiplex PCR; TCRdb holds only in-frame clones, not every one. The sample includes about 190,000 clones, less than 80% seen only once; the top ten take around 11%. The chain joins TRBV7-2 to TRBJ1-5; no clear D gene. The sequenced sample was peripheral blood. The receptor's source is a woman aged 45-60 years with acute or convalescent COVID-19. The CDR3 protein is CASSLAVFQPQHF. The DNA of the CDR3 is TGTGCCAGCAGCTTAGCCGTCTTTCAGCCCCAGCATTTT.